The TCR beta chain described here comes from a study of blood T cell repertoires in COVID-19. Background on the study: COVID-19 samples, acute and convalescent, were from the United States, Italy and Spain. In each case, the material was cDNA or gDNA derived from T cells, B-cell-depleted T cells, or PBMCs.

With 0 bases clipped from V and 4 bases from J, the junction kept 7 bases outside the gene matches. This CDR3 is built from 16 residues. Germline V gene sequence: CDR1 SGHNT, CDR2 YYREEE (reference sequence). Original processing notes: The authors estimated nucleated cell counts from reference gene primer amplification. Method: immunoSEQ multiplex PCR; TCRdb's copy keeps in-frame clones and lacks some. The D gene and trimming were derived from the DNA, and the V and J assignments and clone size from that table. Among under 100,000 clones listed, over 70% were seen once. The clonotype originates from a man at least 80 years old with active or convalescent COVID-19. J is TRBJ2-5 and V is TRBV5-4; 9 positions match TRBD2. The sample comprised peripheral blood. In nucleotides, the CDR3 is TGTGCCAGCAGCTTGGGGATGCGGGGGGGTCGAGAGACCCAGTACTTC. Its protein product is CASSLGMRGGRETQYF.